This T cell receptor beta chain was recovered during a study of CXCR3-negative and CXCR3-positive naive CD8 T cells (dated by TCRdb to about 2019). For the wider study: In total, 130 million to 150 million TRB reads were obtained, which works out to roughly 1.5 +/- 0.3 million reads per library. TRBV-TRBJ cluster analysis included naive subsets from roughly 5 donors and memory cells from 3 donors. Data from about 12 donors, pooled across two independent experiments, went into the diversity and physicochemical repertoire analyses.

Turning to this clonotype: Its antigen is unknown.

The run used a NextSeq 550. The Human TCR Profiling Kit (MiLaboratory) was used to make UMI-labeled 5' RACE TRB cDNA libraries. The full amount of extracted RNA was used for cDNA synthesis, and the full amount of resulting cDNA was used for PCR amplification. Libraries were prepared in parallel with an identical number of PCR cycles. Per the original workflow: With a minimum of two reads required per UMI, MIGEC and MiXCR pulled out about 50,000 +/- 10,000 unique UMI-labeled TRB cDNA molecules from each library. Each library averaged 40,000 +/- 10,000 functional in-frame TRB CDR3 nucleotide clonotypes without stop codons. Diversity metrics, including normalized Shannon-Wiener and Chao1, were computed in VDJtools after downsampling to 5000 UMI-labeled TRB molecules per sample. VDJtools computed clonotype-size-weighted physicochemical properties of the central five CDR3 residues: interaction energy, strength, volume and Kidera factor 4. The reads went through TCRdb reprocessing, and each CDR3 protein sequence gets one entry with no DNA. The V and J calls come from TCRdb's annotation, not from the publication. The table kept for this sample lists around 60,000 distinct CDR3 sequences. The ten biggest clones cover roughly 0.75% of the sample.

The paper as a whole reports these results and caveats: Within the same donor, TRBV-TRBJ usage looked similar between naive CXCR3-negative and CXCR3-positive cells, but memory cells had distinct patterns. Freshly isolated PBMCs were used for most assays because CXCR3 expression partially decreased after cryopreservation. Compared with CXCR3-negative naive cells, CXCR3-positive naive cells had TRB CDR3s with higher hydrophobicity (lower Kidera factor 4), lower energy, and higher strength and volume indices. Repertoire diversity was comparably high in both naive subsets but much lower in memory CD8+ T cells. Because surface CD5, which is linked to self-reactivity in mice, was comparable between the naive subsets, TCR interaction strength was also inferred from the physicochemical properties of TRB CDR3s.

For each CD8+ T cell subset, flow sorting was done in triplicate, and a few hundred thousand cells per subset went directly into RLT lysis buffer. To keep memory contaminants out, a stringent definition of naive CD8+ T cells was applied: CD45RO-CCR7+CD27+CD95-. Peripheral blood mononuclear cells were isolated from buffy coats using standard density gradient centrifugation. A FACSAria III was used to flow-sort naive CXCR3-negative and CXCR3-positive CD8+ T cells. Total RNA was extracted from sorted cells with an RNeasy Mini Kit. CDR1 and CDR2 (DFQATT, SNEGSKA) derive from the germline V gene (reference sequence). The CDR3 numbers 15 residues from cysteine through phenylalanine. DNA was not recorded.

The sequence was obtained from a human donor in good health. Some clones in this sample may be carry-over from other donors' samples. The chain is assembled from TRBV20-1 and TRBJ2-7; no DNA is available, so the TRBD2 call from TCRdb remains unchecked. The sequencing sample was made of naive CXCR3+ CD8+ T cells from blood. Per the publication, the cell subset or site label means: CD45RO-CCR7+CD27+CD95- naive CD8+ T cells expressing CXCR3 (TNR3+). The CDR3 protein sequence reads: CSARAEGWSSYEQYF.